This T cell receptor (beta chain) was captured by sequencing in a study of blood T cell repertoires in COVID-19. Study-wide background: PBMCs, B-cell-depleted T cells, or T cells provided the cDNA or gDNA that made up the material.

Here immunoSEQ multiplex PCR was the method, and the copy in TCRdb shows in-frame clones only, minus some. The sample includes about 80,000 clones, about 79% of them seen just once. This CDR3 comprises 12 residues. V lost 5 bases, J lost 5 bases, and 8 bases lay in between. The J gene is TRBJ2-3, the V gene TRBV12-3 or TRBV12-4; D gene unclear. The receptor was derived from a human donor in a cohort sampled during active COVID-19. Sequences were obtained from peripheral blood. The chain's CDR3 is CASSLIEDTQYF. The CDR3 nucleotides read TGTGCCAGCAGTCTTATAGAAGATACGCAGTATTTT.